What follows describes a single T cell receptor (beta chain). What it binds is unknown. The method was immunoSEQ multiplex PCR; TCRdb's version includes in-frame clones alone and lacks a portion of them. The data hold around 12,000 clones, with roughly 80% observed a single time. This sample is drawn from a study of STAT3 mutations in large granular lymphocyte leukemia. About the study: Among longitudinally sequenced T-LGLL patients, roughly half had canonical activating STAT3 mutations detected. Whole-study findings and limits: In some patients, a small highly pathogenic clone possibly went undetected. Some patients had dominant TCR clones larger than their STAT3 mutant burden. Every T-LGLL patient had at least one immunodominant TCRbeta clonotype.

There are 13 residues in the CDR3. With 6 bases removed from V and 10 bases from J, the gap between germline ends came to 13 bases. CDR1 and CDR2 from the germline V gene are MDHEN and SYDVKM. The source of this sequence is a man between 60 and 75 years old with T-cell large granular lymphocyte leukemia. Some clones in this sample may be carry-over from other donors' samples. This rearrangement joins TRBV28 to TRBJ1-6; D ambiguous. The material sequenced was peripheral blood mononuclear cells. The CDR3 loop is CASSWRGISPLHF. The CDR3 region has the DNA TGTGCCAGCAGCTGGCGAGGGATCTCACCCCTCCACTTT.